The sequence of this T cell receptor beta chain was determined in a study of OX40 agonist ivuxolimab in advanced cancers. Concerning this clone: Antigen unknown.

Study observations and caveats: Among expanded peripheral T cells, antigen specificity went undetermined.

Germline-derived CDR1 and CDR2 are LNHDA and SQIVND (reference sequence). V lost 0 bases, J lost 6 bases, and 12 bases stayed unmatched. The CDR3 extends over 17 amino acids. Generated by immunoSEQ multiplex PCR, the TCRdb table keeps only in-frame clones and is missing some. The sample records tens of thousands of clones, around 77% being singletons. Here the sequenced sample was CD4+ or CD8+ T cells sorted from blood, taken in a trial of the OX40 agonist ivuxolimab. This clonotype originated in an adult with an advanced solid tumor such as melanoma, head and neck, liver or kidney cancer. This chain links TRBV19 with TRBJ2-7; TRBD1 agrees at 9 bases. In DNA form, the CDR3 reads TGTGCCAGTAGTATAGATCCCCGACAGGGGGGCCCCTCCGAGCAGTACTTC. Translated, it gives CASSIDPRQGGPSEQYF. The entire variable domain, with the rest obtained from reference TRBV19 and TRBJ2-7, is as follows: DGGITQSPKYLFRKEGQNVTLSCEQNLNHDAMYWYRQDPGQGLRLIYYSQIVNDFQKGDIAEGYSVSREKKESFPLTVTSAQKNPTAFYLCASSIDPRQGGPSEQYFGPGTRLTVT.